Here is one T cell receptor (beta chain) with its context. Its antigen is undetermined. Amplification of TCR beta CDR3 regions used RNA as the template. Carried out on the TCR CDR3, a first-round RT-PCR used the HTBI primer set. Each CDR3 protein gets one entry after TCRdb re-called the multiplex PCR reads with MiXCR. The sample contains 700,000 to 850,000 distinct CDR3 sequences, under 45% of which appear only once. The CDR3 has 13 residues. The V gene end was trimmed by 6 bases and the J gene end by 6 bases; junction bases not matched to a gene: 5. The sample originates from a study of T cells in Graves' hyperthyroidism and ophthalmopathy. Study results and caveats: Most clonotypes expanded in the thyroid (above 0.001) were also present in blood. The model identified upcoming ophthalmopathy a median about 6.5 months ahead of onset.

Uncontrolled infection, other autoimmune disease, pregnancy and lactation each barred patients from inclusion. This receptor was identified in a woman aged 40 to 50 with Graves' hyperthyroidism. The chain links TRBV12-3 or TRBV12-4 to TRBJ1-5, with 7 bases identical to TRBD1. Sequenced: blood. CDR3 loop: CASSLRGPQPQHF. For the CDR3, the DNA is TGTGCCAGCAGCCTTAGGGGGCCTCAGCCCCAGCATTTT.